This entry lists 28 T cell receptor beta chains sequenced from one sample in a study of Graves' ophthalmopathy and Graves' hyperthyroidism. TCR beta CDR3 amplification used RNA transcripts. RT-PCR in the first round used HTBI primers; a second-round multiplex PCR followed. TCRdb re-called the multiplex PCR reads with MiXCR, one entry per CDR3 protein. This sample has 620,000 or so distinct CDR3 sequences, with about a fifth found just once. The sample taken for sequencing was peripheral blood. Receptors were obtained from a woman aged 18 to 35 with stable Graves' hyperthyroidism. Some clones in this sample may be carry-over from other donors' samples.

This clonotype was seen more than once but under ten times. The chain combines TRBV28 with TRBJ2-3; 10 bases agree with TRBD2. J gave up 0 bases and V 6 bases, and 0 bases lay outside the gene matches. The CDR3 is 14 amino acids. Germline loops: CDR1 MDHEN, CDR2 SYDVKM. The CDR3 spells CASRAGGSTDTQYF. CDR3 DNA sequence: TGTGCCAGCAGAGCGGGAGGGAGCACAGATACGCAGTATTTT.

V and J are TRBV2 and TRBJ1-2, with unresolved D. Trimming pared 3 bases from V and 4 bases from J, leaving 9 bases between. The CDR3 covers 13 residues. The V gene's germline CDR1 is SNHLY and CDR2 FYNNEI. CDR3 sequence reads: CASSDVDGYGYTF. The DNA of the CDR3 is TGTGCCAGCAGTGACGTTGACGGCTATGGCTACACCTTC.

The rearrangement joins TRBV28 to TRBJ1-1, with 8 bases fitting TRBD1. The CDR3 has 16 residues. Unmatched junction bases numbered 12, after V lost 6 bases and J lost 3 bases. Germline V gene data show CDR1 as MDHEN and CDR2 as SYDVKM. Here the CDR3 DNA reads TGTGCCAGCAGCTATACCTCAGGGGGCGACGACACTGAAGCTTTCTTT. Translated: CASSYTSGGDDTEAFF.

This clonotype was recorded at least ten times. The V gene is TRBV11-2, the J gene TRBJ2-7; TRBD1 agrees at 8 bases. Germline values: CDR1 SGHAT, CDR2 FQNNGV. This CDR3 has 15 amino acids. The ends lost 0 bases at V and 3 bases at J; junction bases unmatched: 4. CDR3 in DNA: TGTGCCAGCAGCTTAGATCGGGGGACAGGCTACGAGCAGTACTTC. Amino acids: CASSLDRGTGYEQYF.

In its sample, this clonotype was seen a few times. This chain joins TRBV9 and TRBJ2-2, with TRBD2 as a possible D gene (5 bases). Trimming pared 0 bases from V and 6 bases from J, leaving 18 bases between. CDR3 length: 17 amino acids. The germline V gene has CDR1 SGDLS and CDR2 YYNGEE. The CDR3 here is CASSVAPPDSIAGELFF. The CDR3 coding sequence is TGTGCCAGCAGCGTAGCCCCCCCGGACTCGATCGCCGGGGAGCTGTTTTTT.

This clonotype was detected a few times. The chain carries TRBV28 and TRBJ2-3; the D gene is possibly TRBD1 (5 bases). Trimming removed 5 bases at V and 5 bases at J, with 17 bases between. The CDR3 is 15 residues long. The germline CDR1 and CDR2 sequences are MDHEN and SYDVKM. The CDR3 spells CASSTNQGWGDTQYF. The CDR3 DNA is TGTGCCAGCAGTACTAATCAGGGTTGGGGAGATACGCAGTATTTT.

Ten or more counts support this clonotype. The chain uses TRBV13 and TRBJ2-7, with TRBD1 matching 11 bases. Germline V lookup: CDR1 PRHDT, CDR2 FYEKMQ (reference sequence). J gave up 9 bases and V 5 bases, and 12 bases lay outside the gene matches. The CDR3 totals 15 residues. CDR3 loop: CASSLRDRGILGQYF. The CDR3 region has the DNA TGTGCCAGCAGCCTCCGGGACAGGGGGATTTTGGGGCAGTACTTC.

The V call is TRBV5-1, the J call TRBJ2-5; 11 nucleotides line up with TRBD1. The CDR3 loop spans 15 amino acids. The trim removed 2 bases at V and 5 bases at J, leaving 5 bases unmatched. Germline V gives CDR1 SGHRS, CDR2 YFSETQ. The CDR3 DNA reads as TGCGCCAGCAGCTTCCCGGGACAGGGGGAGGAGACCCAGTACTTC. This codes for CASSFPGQGEETQYF.

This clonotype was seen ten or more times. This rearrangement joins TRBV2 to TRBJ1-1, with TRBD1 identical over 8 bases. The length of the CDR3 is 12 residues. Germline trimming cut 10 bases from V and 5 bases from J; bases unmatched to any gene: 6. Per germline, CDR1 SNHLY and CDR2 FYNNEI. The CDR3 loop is CATWTGRTEAFF. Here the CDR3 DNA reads TGTGCCACCTGGACAGGGAGGACTGAAGCTTTCTTT.

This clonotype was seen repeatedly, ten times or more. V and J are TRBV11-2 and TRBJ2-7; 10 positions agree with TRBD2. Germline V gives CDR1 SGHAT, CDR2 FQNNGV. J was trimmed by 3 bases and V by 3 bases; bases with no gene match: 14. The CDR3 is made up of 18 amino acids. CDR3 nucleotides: TGTGCCAGCAGCTTTCAATACATAGCGGGGGGCCGTGGCTACGAGCAGTACTTC. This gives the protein CASSFQYIAGGRGYEQYF.

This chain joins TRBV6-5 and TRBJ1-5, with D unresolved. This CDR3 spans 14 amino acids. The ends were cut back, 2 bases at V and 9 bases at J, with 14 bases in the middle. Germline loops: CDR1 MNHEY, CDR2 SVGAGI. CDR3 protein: CASSYSSGFLPQHF. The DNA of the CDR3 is TGTGCCAGCAGTTACAGTAGTGGGTTCTTGCCCCAGCATTTT.

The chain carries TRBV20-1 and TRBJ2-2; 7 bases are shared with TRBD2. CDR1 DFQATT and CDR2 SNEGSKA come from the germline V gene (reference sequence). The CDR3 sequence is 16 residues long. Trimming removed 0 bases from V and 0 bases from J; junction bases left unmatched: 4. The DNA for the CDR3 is TGCAGTGCTAGAGATACCCTAGCGGCGAACACCGGGGAGCTGTTTTTT. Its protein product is CSARDTLAANTGELFF.

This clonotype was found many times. As DNA, the CDR3 is TGTGCCAGCAGCCAAGACCCAGGGGGCTATGGCTACACCTTC. This sequence encodes CASSQDPGGYGYTF. The rearrangement uses TRBV3-1 and TRBJ1-2; TRBD1 matches at 7 bases. V shed 0 bases and J 4 bases; nucleotides not matched to a gene: 2. CDR1 and CDR2 from the germline V gene are LGHDT and YNNKEL (reference sequence). This CDR3 spans 14 amino acids.

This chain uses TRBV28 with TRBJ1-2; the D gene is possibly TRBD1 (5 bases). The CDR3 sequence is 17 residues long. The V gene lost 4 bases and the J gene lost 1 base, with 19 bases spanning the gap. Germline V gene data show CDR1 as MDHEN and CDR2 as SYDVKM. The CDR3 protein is CASSSRVGGPHNYGYTF. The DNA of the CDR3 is TGTGCCAGCAGTTCACGGGTGGGGGGACCGCATAACTATGGCTACACCTTC.

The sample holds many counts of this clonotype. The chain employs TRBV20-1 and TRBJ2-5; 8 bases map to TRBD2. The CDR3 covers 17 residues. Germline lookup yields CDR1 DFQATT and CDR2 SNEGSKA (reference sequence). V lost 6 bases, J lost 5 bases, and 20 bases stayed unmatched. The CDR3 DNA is TGCAGTGCCGGAGGCTTGGTGAGCGGGAGTTTGCGTGAGACCCAGTACTTC. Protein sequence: CSAGGLVSGSLRETQYF.

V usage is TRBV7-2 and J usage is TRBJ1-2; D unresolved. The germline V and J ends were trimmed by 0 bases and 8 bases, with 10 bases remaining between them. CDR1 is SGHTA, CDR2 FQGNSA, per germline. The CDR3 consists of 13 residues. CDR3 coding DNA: TGTGCCAGCAGCTTAGCGGTAGGGTCAGGCTACACCTTC. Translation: CASSLAVGSGYTF.

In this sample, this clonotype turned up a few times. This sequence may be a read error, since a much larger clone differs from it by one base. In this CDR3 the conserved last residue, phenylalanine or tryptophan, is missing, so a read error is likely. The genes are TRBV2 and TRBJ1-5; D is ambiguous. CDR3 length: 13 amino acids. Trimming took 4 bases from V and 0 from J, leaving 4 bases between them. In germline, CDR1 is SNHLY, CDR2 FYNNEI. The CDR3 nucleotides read TGTGCCAGCAGTGCCGGTAGCAATCAGCCCCAGCATCTT. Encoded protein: CASSAGSNQPQHL.

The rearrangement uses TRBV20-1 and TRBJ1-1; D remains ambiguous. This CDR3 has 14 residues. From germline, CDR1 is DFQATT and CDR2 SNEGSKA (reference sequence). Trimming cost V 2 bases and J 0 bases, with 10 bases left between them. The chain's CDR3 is CSARLPSMNTEAFF. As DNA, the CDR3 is TGCAGTGCTAGACTCCCGTCTATGAACACTGAAGCTTTCTTT.

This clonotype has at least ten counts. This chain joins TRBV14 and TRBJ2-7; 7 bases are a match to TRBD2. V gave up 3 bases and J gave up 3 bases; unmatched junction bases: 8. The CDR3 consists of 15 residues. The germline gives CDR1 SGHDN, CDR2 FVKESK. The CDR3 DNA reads TGTGCCAGCAGCCATTATACGGGCGGGAGCTACGAGCAGTACTTC. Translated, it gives CASSHYTGGSYEQYF.

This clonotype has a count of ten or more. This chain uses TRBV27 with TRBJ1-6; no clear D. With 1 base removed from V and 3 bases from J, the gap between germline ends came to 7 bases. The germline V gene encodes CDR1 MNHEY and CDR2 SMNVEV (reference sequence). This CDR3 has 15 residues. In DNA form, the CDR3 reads TGTGCCAGCAGTTTATTACAGCACTATAATTCACCCCTCCACTTT. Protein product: CASSLLQHYNSPLHF.

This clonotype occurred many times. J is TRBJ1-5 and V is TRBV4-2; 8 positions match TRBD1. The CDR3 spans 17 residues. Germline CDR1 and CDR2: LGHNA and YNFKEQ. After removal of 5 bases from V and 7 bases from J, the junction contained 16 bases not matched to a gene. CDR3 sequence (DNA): TGTGCCAGCAGCAGAGAAGGACCGGGACAGGATATGCAGCCCCAGCATTTT. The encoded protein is CASSREGPGQDMQPQHF.

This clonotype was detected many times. CDR3: CASSLRSRTGNTIYF. The CDR3 bases are TGCGCCAGCAGCCTTCGTAGTAGGACTGGAAACACCATATATTTT. V and J are TRBV4-1 and TRBJ1-3; D not certain. This CDR3 has 15 residues. Trimming pared 4 bases from V and 2 bases from J, leaving 12 bases between. Per germline, CDR1 MGHRA and CDR2 YSYEKL.

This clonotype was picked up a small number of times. The CDR3: CASSFYQTHEQYF. The CDR3 region has the DNA TGTGCCAGCAGTTTTTACCAAACCCACGAGCAGTACTTC. This chain uses TRBV12-3 or TRBV12-4 with TRBJ2-7; D is unresolved. The CDR3 is 13 amino acids. V gave up 3 bases and J gave up 5 bases, with 11 bases separating them.

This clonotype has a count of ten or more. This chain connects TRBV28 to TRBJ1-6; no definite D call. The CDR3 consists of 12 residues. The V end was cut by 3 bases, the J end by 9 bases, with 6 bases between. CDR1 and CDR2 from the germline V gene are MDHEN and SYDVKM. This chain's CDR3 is CASSLVSSPLHF. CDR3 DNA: TGTGCCAGCAGTTTGGTCTCTTCACCCCTCCACTTT.

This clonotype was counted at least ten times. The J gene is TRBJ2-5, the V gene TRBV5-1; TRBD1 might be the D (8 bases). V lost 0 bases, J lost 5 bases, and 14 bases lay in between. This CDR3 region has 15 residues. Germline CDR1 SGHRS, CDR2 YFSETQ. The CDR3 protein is CASSLATGEGETQYF. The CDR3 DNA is TGCGCCAGCAGCTTGGCGACAGGGGAGGGGGAGACCCAGTACTTC.

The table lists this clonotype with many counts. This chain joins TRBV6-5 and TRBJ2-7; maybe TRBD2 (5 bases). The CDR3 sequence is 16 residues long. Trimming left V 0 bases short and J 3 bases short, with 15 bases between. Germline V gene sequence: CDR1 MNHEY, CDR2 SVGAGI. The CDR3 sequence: CASSYSNGKGGYEQYF. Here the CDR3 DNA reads TGTGCCAGCAGTTACTCGAACGGGAAAGGAGGCTACGAGCAGTACTTC.

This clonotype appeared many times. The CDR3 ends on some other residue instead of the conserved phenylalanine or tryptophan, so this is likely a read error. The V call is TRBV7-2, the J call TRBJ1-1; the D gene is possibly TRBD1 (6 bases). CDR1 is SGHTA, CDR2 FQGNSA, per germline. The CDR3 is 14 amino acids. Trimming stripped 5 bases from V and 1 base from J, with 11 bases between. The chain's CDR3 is CASSRQARNTEAFL. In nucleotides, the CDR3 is TGTGCCAGCAGCCGACAGGCAAGGAACACTGAAGCTTTCCTT.

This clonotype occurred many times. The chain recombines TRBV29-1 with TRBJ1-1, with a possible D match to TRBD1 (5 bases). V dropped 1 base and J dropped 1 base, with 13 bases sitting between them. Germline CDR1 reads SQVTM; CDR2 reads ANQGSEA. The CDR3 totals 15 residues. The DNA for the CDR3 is TGCAGCGTTGAAGGTCGGCAGGACAAGAACACTGAAGCTTTCTTT. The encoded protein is CSVEGRQDKNTEAFF.